A single sample gave rise to the 15 T cell receptor beta chains below, sequenced in a study of blood T cell repertoires in COVID-19. TCRdb's table, derived via immunoSEQ multiplex PCR, lists solely in-frame clones and lacks some. The sample contains over 200,000 clones, 85% to 90% of which appear only once. Sequenced sample: PBMCs or T cells enriched from blood (not recorded which). These receptors were taken from a man younger than 45 who had recovered from COVID-19.

This clone was observed a few times. J is TRBJ1-4 and V is TRBV7-9; 8 bases line up with TRBD1. This CDR3 region has 15 residues. CDR1 SEHNR and CDR2 FQNEAQ come from the germline V gene (reference sequence). V lost 5 bases, J lost 8 bases, and 10 bases stayed unmatched. As DNA, the CDR3 is TGTGCCAGCAGCCCCGCGGACAGGGAGGGCGAAAAACTGTTTTTT. Translation: CASSPADREGEKLFF.

The genes are TRBV28 and TRBJ2-7; D may be TRBD1 (6 bases). Germline V CDR1 and CDR2: MDHEN, SYDVKM. Deletions cut 3 bases from V and 0 bases from J, with 12 bases between. This CDR3 has 15 amino acids. CDR3 sequence: CASSLNRVGSYEQYF. CDR3 DNA: TGTGCCAGCAGTTTGAACAGGGTAGGCTCCTACGAGCAGTACTTC.

The chain couples TRBV7-9 to TRBJ2-1; TRBD2 agrees at 9 bases. The length of the CDR3 is 16 residues. The germline CDR1 and CDR2 sequences are SEHNR and FQNEAQ (reference sequence). The junction had 13 bases not matched to a gene; V was cut back by 5 bases and J by 8 bases. The CDR3 nucleotides read TGTGCCAGCAGCCAATCTGGACTAGCGCTTGTGGATGAGCAGTTCTTC. Protein: CASSQSGLALVDEQFF.

The V call is TRBV21-1, the J call TRBJ1-2. TRBV21-1 has pseudogene status. The CDR3 is 13 residues long. The CDR3, as DNA: TGTGCCAGCAACGGGGGTTGTGACTATGGCTACACCTTC. This gives the protein CASNGGCDYGYTF.

The chain has TRBV15 and TRBJ1-1; the match to TRBD1 covers 8 bases. Germline assignment: CDR1 LNHNV and CDR2 YYDKDF (reference sequence). The length of the CDR3 is 16 residues. V lost 2 bases to trimming and J lost 0 bases; unmatched junction nucleotides: 5. The CDR3 is CATSRRPGQVNTEAFF. The CDR3, as DNA: TGTGCCACCAGCAGACGACCGGGACAGGTGAACACTGAAGCTTTCTTT.

In DNA form, the CDR3 reads TGTGCCAGCAGCCTCGGACAGGCGGGGGAGACCCAGTACTTC. Translated: CASSLGQAGETQYF. The rearrangement uses TRBV7-2 and TRBJ2-5, with D possibly being TRBD1 (7 bases). The CDR3 totals 14 residues. Germline V gene sequence: CDR1 SGHTA, CDR2 FQGNSA. V lost 5 bases and J lost 5, with 15 bases in between.

This clone was detected only once. V and J are TRBV14 and TRBJ2-1, with D tentatively TRBD1 (6 bases). V lost 1 base to trimming and J lost 7 bases, with 17 bases between them. Germline CDR1 reads SGHDN; CDR2 reads FVKESK. The CDR3 is 16 residues long. This chain's CDR3 is CASSQALYRVRNEQFF. The CDR3, as DNA: TGTGCCAGCAGCCAAGCCCTTTACAGGGTCCGGAATGAGCAGTTCTTC.

The rearrangement uses TRBV2 and TRBJ2-2; D unclear. Trimming removed 4 bases from V and 2 bases from J, with 11 bases in between. In germline, CDR1 is SNHLY, CDR2 FYNNEI. The CDR3 contains 15 residues. The CDR3 reads CASSGVSRNTGELFF. DNA of the CDR3: TGTGCCAGCAGTGGCGTTTCGAGAAACACCGGGGAGCTGTTTTTT.

CDR3 DNA sequence: TGTGCCAGCAGCTTAGCCCCATTTCAGCCCCAGCATTTT. Translation: CASSLAPFQPQHF. The V gene is TRBV7-8, the J gene TRBJ1-5; D gene uncertain. Trimming took off 0 bases at V and 6 bases at J, with 6 bases between the two ends. CDR1 and CDR2 (germline): SGHVS, FQNEAQ. This CDR3 is 13 amino acids long.

The rearrangement uses TRBV7-9 and TRBJ2-3; perhaps TRBD2 as D (5 bases). V lost 5 bases and J lost 2, with 20 bases in between. The CDR3 is 17 residues long. Per the germline V gene, CDR1 is SEHNR and CDR2 is FQNEAQ (reference sequence). CDR3 protein: CASSPRGSGDFTDTQYF. CDR3 DNA sequence: TGTGCCAGCAGCCCCCGCGGAAGCGGCGATTTCACAGATACGCAGTATTTT.

Notes on this clone: One end of the junction does not line up with germline, which may come from a read error. This chain links TRBV7-8 with TRBJ2-1; 10 bases match TRBD2. The V gene's germline CDR1 is SGHVS and CDR2 FQNEAQ. This CDR3 comprises 13 residues. Here the CDR3 reads CASSLAERGGGLF. The CDR3 DNA is TGTGCCAGCAGCTTAGCGGAGCGGGGGGGAGGGCTCTTC.

The chain combines TRBV5-4 with TRBJ2-1; D gene uncertain. V was cut by 1 base and J by 5 bases, with 7 bases left in between. The CDR3 extends over 13 amino acids. Germline CDR1 and CDR2: SGHNT and YYREEE (reference sequence). CDR3 sequence (DNA): TGTGCCAGCAGCTTGCAACAAGACAATGAGCAGTTCTTC. This sequence encodes CASSLQQDNEQFF. The variable domain in full, with the rest retrieved from reference TRBV5-4 and TRBJ2-1, is ETGVTQSPTHLIKTRGQQVTLRCSSQSGHNTVSWYQQALGQGPQFIFQYYREEENGRGNFPPRFSGLQFPNYSSELNVNALELDDSALYLCASSLQQDNEQFFGPGTRLTVL.

The sample holds one count of this clone. This sequence joins TRBV3-1 (or the pseudogene TRBV3-2) and TRBJ2-1; D may be TRBD1 (5 bases). The CDR3 totals 15 residues. Deletions cut 6 bases from V and 4 bases from J, with 16 bases between. CDR1 is LGHDT and CDR2 is YNNKEL in the germline V gene (reference sequence). This chain's CDR3 is CASRGLGRAYNEQFF. The CDR3 nucleotides are TGTGCCAGCAGGGGGCTGGGTCGGGCTTACAATGAGCAGTTCTTC.

V usage is TRBV2 and J usage is TRBJ1-2, with 8 bases fitting TRBD1. Germline loops: CDR1 SNHLY, CDR2 FYNNEI. V lost 2 bases and J lost 3; bases outside the gene matches: 2. The CDR3 length is 14 residues. The CDR3 bases are TGTGCCAGCAGTGAACAGGGGGCGGACTATGGCTACACCTTC. It specifies CASSEQGADYGYTF.

In its sample, this clone was seen once. This chain uses TRBV10-3 with TRBJ2-3; TRBD2 matches 11 bases. The germline V gene encodes CDR1 ENHRY and CDR2 SYGVKD. V was pared by 8 bases and J by 5 bases, with 9 bases of the junction left unmatched. CDR3 length: 15 amino acids. The CDR3 nucleotides read TGTGCCATCTCAACAACTAGCGGGAGTGGAGATACGCAGTATTTT. Encoded protein: CAISTTSGSGDTQYF.